Included here is one T cell receptor (beta chain) sequence, with context. The CDR3 totals 13 residues. V was shortened by 3 bases and J by 2 bases, with 11 bases between the two germline ends. Germline loops: CDR1 DFQATT, CDR2 SNEGSKA (reference sequence). This entry belongs to a study of T-cell reconstitution after alpha-beta-depleted transplantation in children. As it was prepared, the TCRbeta library received unique molecular identifiers. Each CDR3 protein is one row after TCRdb ran MiXCR on the PCR reads. The sample holds around 600,000 distinct CDR3 sequences, roughly a tenth seen once. This chain joins TRBV20-1 and TRBJ2-7, with D possibly being TRBD1 (5 bases). The source was PBMCs from the stem cell graft donor, collected from the stem cell graft. This sequence was found in a human donor who donated a stem cell graft to a child with acute myeloid leukemia. CDR3 amino acids: CSAREGHTYEQYF. CDR3 in DNA: TGCAGTGCTAGGGAAGGACACACCTACGAGCAGTACTTC.